The sequence of this T cell receptor beta chain was determined in a study of T cells in Graves' hyperthyroidism and ophthalmopathy. Study as a whole: Peripheral blood sampling occurred at initial diagnosis, before any treatment. Study observations and caveats: Most clonotypes that expanded in the thyroid above 0.001 also showed up in blood. Ophthalmopathy was told apart from stable hyperthyroidism by a 13 V-J model.

This clonotype was seen a few times. The antigen is unknown. Amplification of TCR beta CDR3 regions was performed using RNA transcripts as template. The HTBI primer set drove a first-round RT-PCR of the TCR CDR3. TCRdb used MiXCR to reprocess the multiplex PCR reads, holding one entry per CDR3 protein. This sample carries about 180,000 distinct CDR3 sequences, roughly 9.4% of them seen once, and the ten largest clones take 22%. Any patient presenting with uncontrolled infection, other autoimmune disease, pregnancy or lactation was left out. This TCR came from a woman aged 18-29 years with Graves' hyperthyroidism that later progressed to Graves' ophthalmopathy. The sequencing sample was made of blood.

The CDR3 region is CASSHFYGSAKGNTEAFF. CDR3 bases: TGTGCCAGCAGCCACTTTTATGGGTCAGCCAAAGGGAACACTGAAGCTTTCTTT. The chain carries TRBV14 and TRBJ1-1; D is ambiguous. The germline V gene encodes CDR1 SGHDN and CDR2 FVKESK. This CDR3 spans 18 amino acids. Trimming left V 3 bases short and J 1 base short, with 21 bases between.